Listed below are T cell receptor beta chains from one sample, sequenced in a study of blood T cell repertoires in COVID-19. The repertoire was sequenced with immunoSEQ multiplex PCR; TCRdb's copy has only in-frame clones and lacks some. The sample includes more than 60,000 clones, 88% of them seen just once. Sequencing was carried out using peripheral blood. Receptors originate from a woman aged 55 to 70 with COVID-19, enrolled during active disease. CDR3s include the opening cysteine and the closing phenylalanine or tryptophan. Fields, in order: J gene, clone size, D gene, V gene, CDR3 DNA, CDR3 protein. D genes are given only for firm matches. Size tells how often a clone was seen (once, few, many) or the class of an expanded clone, and some rows leave it out.

J gene: TRBJ1-1
clone size: NA
D gene: NA
V gene: TRBV30
CDR3 DNA: TGTGCCTGGAGTGTGGAGGGCCAGGCTTTCTTT
CDR3 protein: CAWSVEGQAFF

J gene: TRBJ1-2
clone size: NA
D gene: TRBD1
V gene: TRBV5-6
CDR3 DNA: TGTGCCAGCAGCTCCCAGGGGGCGCAAGGCTACACCTTC
CDR3 protein: CASSSQGAQGYTF

J gene: TRBJ2-7
clone size: NA
D gene: NA
V gene: TRBV6-5
CDR3 DNA: TGTGCCACCGACACAGGGCCCGAGCAGTACTTC
CDR3 protein: CATDTGPEQYF

J gene: TRBJ2-1
clone size: NA
D gene: NA
V gene: TRBV10-3
CDR3 DNA: TGTGCCATCAGTTCCAGGACGGGGAATGAGCAGTTCTTC
CDR3 protein: CAISSRTGNEQFF

J gene: TRBJ2-5
clone size: NA
D gene: TRBD2
V gene: TRBV5-4
CDR3 DNA: TGTGCCAGCAGCTTAGCGGGAGCGGGGGAGACCCAGTACTTC
CDR3 protein: CASSLAGAGETQYF

J gene: TRBJ1-5
clone size: NA
D gene: TRBD1
V gene: TRBV27
CDR3 DNA: TGTGCCAGCAGCCCGGGACAGGCACCCAATCAGCCCCAGCATTTT
CDR3 protein: CASSPGQAPNQPQHF

J gene: TRBJ2-7
clone size: NA
D gene: NA
V gene: TRBV10-2
CDR3 DNA: TGCGCCAGCAGTCGACAGGAAAGCTCCTACGAGCAGTACTTC
CDR3 protein: CASSRQESSYEQYF

J gene: TRBJ1-1
clone size: NA
D gene: NA
V gene: TRBV6-5
CDR3 DNA: TGTGCCAGCAGCATGACACCGAACACTGAAGCTTTCTTT
CDR3 protein: CASSMTPNTEAFF

J gene: TRBJ1-2
clone size: once
D gene: TRBD1
V gene: TRBV3-1/TRBV3-2
CDR3 DNA: TGTGCCAGCAGCTTAAGGACAGGGGGCCATGGCTACACCTTC
CDR3 protein: CASSLRTGGHGYTF

J gene: TRBJ2-3
clone size: NA
D gene: NA
V gene: TRBV7-6
CDR3 DNA: TGTGCCAGCAGCTTAGACCCTCCCGGGGCGGGACTCACAGATACGCAGTATTTT
CDR3 protein: CASSLDPPGAGLTDTQYF

J gene: TRBJ1-3
clone size: NA
D gene: NA
V gene: TRBV19
CDR3 DNA: TGTGCCAGTACAGGACTTGGACGCACGAGCTCTGGAAACACCATATATTTT
CDR3 protein: CASTGLGRTSSGNTIYF

J gene: TRBJ1-5
clone size: NA
D gene: NA
V gene: TRBV19
CDR3 DNA: TGTGCCAGTAGTATAGACCTACAGGGATATCAGCCCCAGCATTTT
CDR3 protein: CASSIDLQGYQPQHF

J gene: TRBJ1-2
clone size: once
D gene: NA
V gene: TRBV30
CDR3 DNA: TGTGCCTGGAGTGGACAGGTGGGCTATGGCTACACCTTC
CDR3 protein: CAWSGQVGYGYTF

J gene: TRBJ1-1
clone size: NA
D gene: TRBD1
V gene: TRBV7-2
CDR3 DNA: TGTGCCAGCAGTTTGTTTTTTCCGCGTGGGGCAGGGGGGAACACTGAAGCTTTCTTT
CDR3 protein: CASSLFFPRGAGGNTEAFF

J gene: TRBJ2-4
clone size: NA
D gene: NA
V gene: TRBV27
CDR3 DNA: TGTGCCAGCAGTAAAACCGGAAACATTCAGTACTTC
CDR3 protein: CASSKTGNIQYF

J gene: TRBJ2-7
clone size: NA
D gene: TRBD2
V gene: TRBV9
CDR3 DNA: TGTGCCAGCAGCTCGGGACTAGCGGGAGCCGCGTCCTACGAGCAGTACTTC
CDR3 protein: CASSSGLAGAASYEQYF

J gene: TRBJ2-7
clone size: NA
D gene: TRBD1
V gene: TRBV6-2/TRBV6-3
CDR3 DNA: TGTGCCAGCAGTTACCTAGGACAGGGGCTTACCTACGAGCAGTACTTC
CDR3 protein: CASSYLGQGLTYEQYF

J gene: TRBJ1-6
clone size: NA
D gene: TRBD1
V gene: TRBV7-2
CDR3 DNA: TGTGCCAGCAGCTTAGATGGGACAGGGGTGAACTCACCCCTCCACTTT
CDR3 protein: CASSLDGTGVNSPLHF

J gene: TRBJ1-1
clone size: NA
D gene: NA
V gene: TRBV9
CDR3 DNA: TGTGCCAGCAGCCCCACCGGGGGGGTGGACACTGAAGCTTTCTTT
CDR3 protein: CASSPTGGVDTEAFF

J gene: TRBJ1-1
clone size: few
D gene: NA
V gene: TRBV12-3/TRBV12-4
CDR3 DNA: TGTGCCAGCACCAAGCGCAGTGGCACTGAAGCTTTCTTT
CDR3 protein: CASTKRSGTEAFF

J gene: TRBJ2-4
clone size: NA
D gene: TRBD1
V gene: TRBV7-9
CDR3 DNA: TGTGCCAGCAGCTTAGGGACAGGGATAGCCAAAAACATTCAGTACTTC
CDR3 protein: CASSLGTGIAKNIQYF

J gene: TRBJ2-3
clone size: NA
D gene: TRBD2
V gene: TRBV25-1
CDR3 DNA: TGTGCCAGCAGTGAATCGGTAGCGGGGAGTACAGATACGCAGTATTTT
CDR3 protein: CASSESVAGSTDTQYF

J gene: TRBJ2-4
clone size: NA
D gene: TRBD1
V gene: TRBV11-3
CDR3 DNA: TGTGCCAGCAGCGACCGGACAGGGGGCGCGGACATTCAGTACTTC
CDR3 protein: CASSDRTGGADIQYF

J gene: TRBJ2-1
clone size: NA
D gene: NA
V gene: TRBV11-3
CDR3 DNA: TGTGCCAGCAGATTCACCGGGGTAGTCTACAATGAGCAGTTCTTC
CDR3 protein: CASRFTGVVYNEQFF

J gene: TRBJ2-1
clone size: NA
D gene: NA
V gene: TRBV4-3
CDR3 DNA: TGCGCCAGCAGCCAAGACAGCTACAATGAGCAGTTCTTC
CDR3 protein: CASSQDSYNEQFF

J gene: TRBJ2-7
clone size: NA
D gene: NA
V gene: TRBV5-5
CDR3 DNA: TGTGCCAGCAGCTCAGGGGCCGGTGGGTTTTGGGAGCAGTACTTC
CDR3 protein: CASSSGAGGFWEQYF

J gene: TRBJ1-2
clone size: NA
D gene: NA
V gene: TRBV18
CDR3 DNA: TGTGCCAGCTCACTTCTCAGGGAGGGATCGGATGGCTACACCTTC
CDR3 protein: CASSLLREGSDGYTF

J gene: TRBJ2-1
clone size: NA
D gene: TRBD2
V gene: TRBV28
CDR3 DNA: TGTGCCAGCAGCCCCGGACTAGCGGGGACCTACAATGAGCAGTTCTTC
CDR3 protein: CASSPGLAGTYNEQFF

J gene: TRBJ2-5
clone size: NA
D gene: NA
V gene: TRBV4-1
CDR3 DNA: TGCGCCAGCAGCCAATCCCGCGTAGTTGCGGAGACCCAGTACTTC
CDR3 protein: CASSQSRVVAETQYF

J gene: TRBJ1-1
clone size: NA
D gene: NA
V gene: TRBV5-1
CDR3 DNA: TGCGCCAGCAGCTTTTCAGGGATTACTGAAGCTTTCTTT
CDR3 protein: CASSFSGITEAFF

J gene: TRBJ1-6
clone size: NA
D gene: TRBD1
V gene: TRBV7-9
CDR3 DNA: TGTGCCAGCAGCCCGCGGACAGGCGGGTTTAATTCACCCCTCCACTTT
CDR3 protein: CASSPRTGGFNSPLHF

J gene: TRBJ1-2
clone size: NA
D gene: NA
V gene: TRBV11-3
CDR3 DNA: TGTGCCAGCAGCTCCGGGACATGGGGCTACACCTTC
CDR3 protein: CASSSGTWGYTF

J gene: TRBJ2-1
clone size: few
D gene: NA
V gene: TRBV7-8
CDR3 DNA: TGTGCCAGCAGCTTAGACGGAAGTCAGGGCTACAATGAGCAGTTCTTC
CDR3 protein: CASSLDGSQGYNEQFF

J gene: TRBJ2-3
clone size: NA
D gene: TRBD2
V gene: TRBV7-8
CDR3 DNA: TGTGCCAGCAGCTTCGGGAGGGCGGGGACAGATACGCAGTATTTT
CDR3 protein: CASSFGRAGTDTQYF

J gene: TRBJ2-7
clone size: NA
D gene: TRBD2
V gene: TRBV7-2
CDR3 DNA: TGTGCCAGCAGCAAATCACCCGGGACTAGCGTGTCCTACGAGCAGTACTTC
CDR3 protein: CASSKSPGTSVSYEQYF

J gene: TRBJ2-2
clone size: NA
D gene: TRBD2
V gene: TRBV6-5
CDR3 DNA: TGTGCCAGCAGCCTAACGGGACTAGCGGCCGGGGAGCTGTTTTTT
CDR3 protein: CASSLTGLAAGELFF

J gene: TRBJ2-2
clone size: NA
D gene: TRBD1
V gene: TRBV2
CDR3 DNA: TGTGCCAGCAGTGAAGCGCGAGGGACAGGGTCCACCGGGGAGCTGTTTTTT
CDR3 protein: CASSEARGTGSTGELFF

J gene: TRBJ2-7
clone size: NA
D gene: TRBD1
V gene: TRBV27
CDR3 DNA: TGTGCCAGCAGCGACAGGGGCCCCTACGAGCAGTACTTC
CDR3 protein: CASSDRGPYEQYF

J gene: TRBJ2-7
clone size: NA
D gene: NA
V gene: TRBV11-3
CDR3 DNA: TGTGCCAGCAGCAGACGGGATTCCTACGAGCAGTACTTC
CDR3 protein: CASSRRDSYEQYF

J gene: TRBJ2-3
clone size: NA
D gene: NA
V gene: TRBV27
CDR3 DNA: TGTGCCAGCAGGCGGGACTTCGCTTCCACAGATACGCAGTATTTT
CDR3 protein: CASRRDFASTDTQYF

J gene: TRBJ2-1
clone size: NA
D gene: NA
V gene: TRBV19
CDR3 DNA: TGTGCCAGTAGTATAGGGCTAGCGAAGACGCTCTACAATGAGCAGTTCTTC
CDR3 protein: CASSIGLAKTLYNEQFF

J gene: TRBJ2-1
clone size: once
D gene: NA
V gene: TRBV5-1
CDR3 DNA: TGCGCCAGCAGCTTGTCCAGATACAATGAGCAGTTCTTC
CDR3 protein: CASSLSRYNEQFF

J gene: TRBJ1-5
clone size: NA
D gene: NA
V gene: TRBV27
CDR3 DNA: TGTGCCAGCACCCCTGGAGGGGCTAGCAATCAGCCCCAGCATTTT
CDR3 protein: CASTPGGASNQPQHF

J gene: TRBJ1-2
clone size: NA
D gene: TRBD1
V gene: TRBV12-3/TRBV12-4
CDR3 DNA: TGTGCCAGCAGTTGGGGACAGGTGTACGGCTACACCTTC
CDR3 protein: CASSWGQVYGYTF

J gene: TRBJ1-1
clone size: NA
D gene: TRBD1
V gene: TRBV3-1/TRBV3-2
CDR3 DNA: TGTGCCAGCAGCCGAGACCGGGACAGGAACACTGAAGCTTTCTTT
CDR3 protein: CASSRDRDRNTEAFF

J gene: TRBJ1-2
clone size: once
D gene: TRBD1
V gene: TRBV27
CDR3 DNA: TGTGCCAGCCCTGACACGCGTTCCTTGAGACAGGGGAACTATGGCTACACCTTC
CDR3 protein: CASPDTRSLRQGNYGYTF

J gene: TRBJ1-1
clone size: NA
D gene: TRBD1
V gene: TRBV7-2
CDR3 DNA: TGTGCCAGCAGTCGACAGGGGTTTGGCACTGAAGCTTTCTTT
CDR3 protein: CASSRQGFGTEAFF

J gene: TRBJ1-5
clone size: few
D gene: NA
V gene: TRBV12-1
CDR3 DNA: TGTGCCAGCAGCCACCAGGGACAGGGTAGGGAGGGTGAGGGTCAGCCCCAGCATTTT
CDR3 protein: CASSHQGQGREGEGQPQHF